Presented here are 11 T cell receptor beta chains from one specimen sequenced in a study of blood T cells in healthy people across ages. A sample-barcoded 5' primer and a J-beta primer mix were used in a second PCR of about 7 to 12 cycles. TCRdb redid the calling of the 5' RACE reads with MiXCR, one entry per CDR3 protein. Among about 970,000 distinct CDR3 sequences listed, approximately 50% were seen once. The specimen sequenced was blood. The receptors come from a woman aged 55-75 years in good health.

The chain couples TRBV29-1 to TRBJ2-1, with D hard to call. Germline lookup yields CDR1 SQVTM and CDR2 ANQGSEA. V lost 4 bases and J 7 bases, leaving 14 bases between the germline ends. There are 13 residues in the CDR3. CDR3 amino acids: CSVVTSGGNEQFF. In DNA form, the CDR3 reads TGCAGCGTTGTAACTTCAGGCGGAAATGAGCAGTTCTTC.

This chain uses TRBV3-1 with TRBJ1-2; no reliable D call. V was shortened by 2 bases and J by 7 bases, with 14 bases between the two germline ends. Looked up from germline, CDR1 is LGHDT and CDR2 is YNNKEL (reference sequence). The CDR3 spans 14 residues. For the CDR3, the DNA is TGTGCCAGCAGCCAACCCCGGTCTGCCCTTGGCTACACCTTC. Translated, it gives CASSQPRSALGYTF. The whole variable domain, remainder taken from reference TRBV3-1 and TRBJ1-2, is DTAVSQTPKYLVTQMGNDKSIKCEQNLGHDTMYWYKQDSKKFLKIMFSYNNKELIINETVPNRFSPKSPDKAHLNLHINSLELGDSAVYFCASSQPRSALGYTFGSGTRLTVV.

This sequence joins TRBV29-1 and TRBJ2-1; the D is unclear. Germline loops: CDR1 SQVTM, CDR2 ANQGSEA. The CDR3 is 10 amino acids. Trimming took off 4 bases at V and 5 bases at J, with 3 bases between the two ends. The CDR3 nucleotides read TGCAGCGTTGCTAACAATGAGCAGTTCTTC. This encodes CSVANNEQFF.

Concerning this clonotype: A much larger clone differs from this one at a single base, so this may be a read error. CDR3 sequence: CASSQEGALAGSTDTQYF. CDR3 DNA: TGTGCCAGCAGCCAAGAGGGGGCACTAGCGGGATCCACAGATACGCAGTATTTT. The rearrangement uses TRBV4-2 and TRBJ2-3, with TRBD2 matching over 10 bases. CDR1 and CDR2 (germline): LGHNA, YNFKEQ. The junction had 8 bases not matched to a gene; V was cut back by 0 bases and J by 2 bases. The CDR3 spans 18 residues.

J is TRBJ2-3 and V is TRBV7-3; D might be TRBD1 or TRBD2, each matching 5 bases. The CDR3 is made up of 17 amino acids. In germline, CDR1 is SGHTA, CDR2 FQGTGA. Trimming cost V 0 bases and J 4 bases, with 17 bases left between them. The CDR3 coding sequence is TGTGCCAGCAGCTTAACGGGGCTAGCAGGGTACTCAGATACGCAGTATTTT. Its protein product is CASSLTGLAGYSDTQYF.

This clonotype was detected only once. The V call is TRBV6-5, the J call TRBJ1-1; D not resolved. The CDR3 runs 12 residues. CDR1 MNHEY and CDR2 SVGAGI come from the germline V gene. V shed 6 bases and J shed 5 bases, with 10 bases lying between them. The CDR3 spells CASRKSLTEAFF. The DNA for the CDR3 is TGTGCCAGCAGGAAGAGTTTGACTGAAGCTTTCTTT.

This clonotype has a single count. The chain combines TRBV12-3 or TRBV12-4 with TRBJ2-7, with 14 bases fitting TRBD2. This CDR3 is built from 17 residues. Germline trimming cut 0 bases from V and 7 bases from J; bases unmatched to any gene: 8. CDR3 loop: CASSLAGLAGVYNEQYF. CDR3 coding DNA: TGTGCCAGCAGTTTAGCGGGACTAGCGGGAGTCTACAATGAGCAGTACTTC.

V and J are TRBV7-9 and TRBJ2-3, with 9 bases fitting TRBD1. Germline V gene sequence: CDR1 SEHNR, CDR2 FQNEAQ (reference sequence). Germline trimming cut 4 bases from V and 6 bases from J; bases unmatched to any gene: 8. This CDR3 spans 15 amino acids. This chain's CDR3 is CASSYGDRAGDTQYF. CDR3 bases: TGTGCCAGCAGCTACGGGGACAGGGCCGGGGATACGCAGTATTTT.

The rearrangement joins TRBV3-1 to TRBJ2-4; TRBD2 might be the D (6 bases). The DNA end lines up better with TRBJ2-7; the J call may be wrong. The germline gives CDR1 LGHDT, CDR2 YNNKEL (reference sequence). The CDR3 extends over 14 amino acids. CDR3 DNA sequence: TGTGCCAGCAGCCGGAACCTAGCGACCTACGAGCAGTACTTC. Its translation is CASSRNLATYEQYF.

J is TRBJ1-4 and V is TRBV6-5, with 7 bases fitting TRBD1. The trim removed 5 bases at V and 2 bases at J, leaving 5 bases unmatched. This CDR3 is 15 amino acids long. Germline lookup yields CDR1 MNHEY and CDR2 SVGAGI. In DNA form, the CDR3 reads TGTGCCAGCAGTCAACAACAGGGGACTAATGAAAAACTGTTTTTT. It codes for CASSQQQGTNEKLFF.

This rearrangement joins TRBV27 to TRBJ1-2; TRBD1 matches at 7 bases. V trimming: 5 bases; J trimming: 8 bases; junction bases outside the gene matches: 14. CDR1 MNHEY and CDR2 SMNVEV come from the germline V gene (reference sequence). CDR3 length: 15 amino acids. The CDR3 reads CASSKIPDRVHGYTF. The CDR3 DNA reads TGTGCCAGCAGTAAAATCCCAGACAGGGTCCACGGCTACACCTTC.